These 8 T cell receptor beta chains were all obtained from the same sample, sequenced in a study of fetal regulatory T cell absence and autoimmunity. TCRdb's table, derived via immunoSEQ multiplex PCR, lists solely in-frame clones and lacks some. The profile shows about 46,000 clones, 70% to 85% of them singletons. Specimen: cord blood. The source is a newborn boy with IPEX syndrome.

This clone was detected only a few times. The chain links TRBV7-6 to TRBJ2-7, with no clear D. Trimming took 5 bases from V and 7 from J, leaving 12 bases between them. This CDR3 contains 12 residues. Germline V gene data show CDR1 as SGHVS and CDR2 as FNYEAQ. The DNA of the CDR3 is TGTGCCAGCAGCCCTCTGGGCCTGGAGCAGTACTTC. This translates into CASSPLGLEQYF.

This clone was detected only once. The chain employs TRBV7-2 and TRBJ2-7, with TRBD2 matching over 10 bases. V shed 6 bases and J 3 bases; nucleotides not matched to a gene: 11. The CDR3 is made up of 16 amino acids. The germline CDR1 and CDR2 sequences are SGHTA and FQGNSA. Written as DNA, the CDR3 is TGTGCCAGCAGGCTATCCGGGACTAGCGTGGACTACGAGCAGTACTTC. It encodes CASRLSGTSVDYEQYF.

This clone has just one count. The rearrangement joins TRBV10-3 to TRBJ2-5, with D tentatively TRBD1 or TRBD2 (5 bases each). The CDR3 covers 13 residues. Trimming removed 4 bases at V and 1 base at J, with 7 bases between. Germline CDR1 ENHRY, CDR2 SYGVKD. CDR3 nucleotide sequence: TGTGCCATCAGTGTTGGGGGCCAAGAGACCCAGTACTTC. Translated, it gives CAISVGGQETQYF.

V gene TRBV18 combines with J gene TRBJ2-3; D ambiguous. CDR1 is KGHSH, CDR2 LQKENI, per germline. V gave up 2 bases and J gave up 1 base, with 10 bases separating them. This CDR3 contains 15 residues. The CDR3: CASSPEIGGTDTQYF. As DNA, the CDR3 is TGTGCCAGCTCACCAGAAATCGGCGGCACAGATACGCAGTATTTT.

The V gene is TRBV14, the J gene TRBJ2-7, with D tentatively TRBD1 (6 bases). Looked up from germline, CDR1 is SGHDN and CDR2 is FVKESK. Trimming cost V 4 bases and J 2 bases, with 12 bases left between them. The CDR3 contains 14 residues. The CDR3 region is CASSLGQFPYEQYF. For the CDR3, the DNA is TGTGCCAGCAGCCTAGGACAGTTTCCCTACGAGCAGTACTTC.

A single count supports this clone. The J gene is TRBJ2-1, the V gene TRBV7-9, with TRBD1 identical over 8 bases. The CDR3 contains 15 residues. Per germline, CDR1 SEHNR and CDR2 FQNEAQ (reference sequence). The V gene end was trimmed by 5 bases and the J gene end by 3 bases; junction bases not matched to a gene: 6. CDR3 protein: CASSNRDRYYNEQFF. CDR3 coding DNA: TGTGCCAGCAGCAACCGGGACAGGTACTACAATGAGCAGTTCTTC.

The chain is built from TRBV10-1 and TRBJ2-5, with unresolved D. The CDR3 totals 11 residues. Germline CDR1 WNHNN, CDR2 SYGVQD (reference sequence). V gave up 0 bases and J gave up 4 bases, with 0 bases separating them. As DNA, the CDR3 is TGCGCCAGCAGTGAGTCAGAGACCCAGTACTTC. Its translation: CASSESETQYF.

V and J are TRBV6-6 and TRBJ2-7, with D possibly being TRBD2 (6 bases). This CDR3 is built from 15 residues. Trimming removed 5 bases from V and 2 bases from J, with 16 bases in between. CDR1 is MNHNY, CDR2 SVGAGI, per germline (reference sequence). CDR3 coding DNA: TGTGCCAGCAGTGGGGACTTCTTGGTCCCCTACGAGCAGTACTTC. Its translation is CASSGDFLVPYEQYF.